This entry lists 27 T cell receptor beta chains sequenced from one sample in a study of identical twins. TCRdb called the 5' RACE reads again in MiXCR, with one record for every CDR3 protein. The table lists a few hundred thousand distinct CDR3 sequences, more than 9% of them singletons. Material for sequencing was memory T cells sorted from blood. The receptors come from a man in his forties or fifties in good health.

This clonotype was observed many times. This chain connects TRBV20-1 to TRBJ2-5; 8 bases align to TRBD1. Looked up from germline, CDR1 is DFQATT and CDR2 is SNEGSKA (reference sequence). V lost 6 bases to trimming and J lost 7 bases; unmatched junction nucleotides: 4. The CDR3 is made up of 11 amino acids. The CDR3 sequence is CSARTGPTQYF. For the CDR3, the DNA is TGCAGTGCCCGGACAGGGCCGACCCAGTACTTC.

This clonotype was observed many times. V usage is TRBV20-1 and J usage is TRBJ2-5; no definite D call. Germline V gene data show CDR1 as DFQATT and CDR2 as SNEGSKA (reference sequence). There are 15 residues in the CDR3. V lost 0 bases to trimming and J lost 0 bases, with 11 bases between them. CDR3 nucleotides: TGCAGTGCTAGAGATGATTCCTGGTACCAAGAGACCCAGTACTTC. Translation: CSARDDSWYQETQYF.

The chain is built from TRBV19 and TRBJ1-1; weak D call: TRBD1 (6 bases). Germline V gene data show CDR1 as LNHDA and CDR2 as SQIVND (reference sequence). This CDR3 has 16 residues. The V end lost 5 bases, the J end lost 3 bases, and 19 bases lay between the germline ends. The CDR3 bases are TGTGCCAGTAGTCTTGGACGTCCGGGGGGGCACACTGAAGCTTTCTTT. Amino acids: CASSLGRPGGHTEAFF.

This chain links TRBV20-1 with TRBJ2-3; 10 positions agree with TRBD2. The trim removed 6 bases at V and 0 bases at J, leaving 12 bases unmatched. Germline V CDR1 and CDR2: DFQATT, SNEGSKA (reference sequence). The CDR3 loop spans 17 amino acids. CDR3 bases: TGCAGTGCCGAGACTAGCGGGCGCCTAGCTAGCACAGATACGCAGTATTTT. Translating it yields CSAETSGRLASTDTQYF.

This chain connects TRBV28 to TRBJ1-2; 10 nucleotides align to TRBD1. The CDR3 length is 17 residues. Looked up from germline, CDR1 is MDHEN and CDR2 is SYDVKM. V shed 8 bases and J 4 bases; nucleotides not matched to a gene: 16. CDR3 protein: CASRKPGQGNSVYGYTF. CDR3 DNA sequence: TGTGCCAGCCGAAAACCGGGACAGGGGAATTCTGTCTATGGCTACACCTTC.

In this sample, this clonotype turned up many times. The chain couples TRBV20-1 to TRBJ2-7; TRBD1 matches 10 bases. CDR1 DFQATT and CDR2 SNEGSKA come from the germline V gene (reference sequence). The CDR3 loop spans 16 amino acids. J was trimmed by 2 bases and V by 2 bases; bases with no gene match: 9. This CDR3 reads CSARPITGTGAYEQYF. DNA for the CDR3: TGCAGTGCTAGACCGATTACCGGGACAGGGGCCTACGAGCAGTACTTC.

This clonotype was seen repeatedly, ten times or more. The chain uses TRBV7-9 and TRBJ2-7; TRBD1 agrees at 8 bases. Germline V gene lookup returns CDR1 SEHNR and CDR2 FQNEAQ (reference sequence). Trimming removed 0 bases from V and 6 bases from J; junction bases left unmatched: 1. CDR3 size: 13 residues. In nucleotides, the CDR3 is TGTGCCAGCAGCTTAGCGGGGACAGGCGAGCAGTACTTC. Encoded protein: CASSLAGTGEQYF.

This clonotype was seen repeatedly, ten times or more. The chain joins TRBV5-1 to TRBJ2-1; 7 nucleotides agree with TRBD1. The junction had 2 bases not matched to a gene; V was cut back by 5 bases and J by 0 bases. This CDR3 region has 14 residues. Germline loops: CDR1 SGHRS, CDR2 YFSETQ. CDR3 nucleotide sequence: TGCGCCAGCAGTCCAGGGGGCTCCTACAATGAGCAGTTCTTC. Translation gives CASSPGGSYNEQFF.

This chain joins TRBV7-2 and TRBJ1-2, with TRBD1 as a possible D gene (5 bases). In germline, CDR1 is SGHTA, CDR2 FQGNSA. The CDR3 is made up of 13 amino acids. With 11 bases removed from V and 3 bases from J, the gap between germline ends came to 16 bases. CDR3 loop: CASGLQGHYGYTF. The CDR3 DNA reads TGTGCCTCTGGCCTGCAGGGCCACTATGGCTACACCTTC.

This clonotype came up many times. J is TRBJ1-2 and V is TRBV6-5; weak D call: TRBD1 (6 bases). Trimming pared 0 bases from V and 6 bases from J, leaving 14 bases between. CDR3 size: 15 residues. CDR1 is MNHEY and CDR2 is SVGAGI in the germline V gene. CDR3 nucleotide sequence: TGTGCCAGCAGTTACTCGATGGGGGCGCAAAATGGCTACACCTTC. Amino acids: CASSYSMGAQNGYTF.

This clonotype has a handful of counts. The chain carries TRBV2 and TRBJ2-1, with a possible D match to TRBD1 (5 bases). The length of the CDR3 is 17 residues. CDR1 is SNHLY and CDR2 is FYNNEI in the germline V gene. Trimming pared 5 bases from V and 5 bases from J, leaving 22 bases between. The CDR3 sequence: CASSSLIQDPSNNEQFF. Here the CDR3 DNA reads TGTGCCAGCAGTAGCCTCATACAGGACCCGTCGAACAATGAGCAGTTCTTC.

This clonotype was counted at least ten times. The chain employs TRBV4-3 and TRBJ2-1; 11 bases are a match to TRBD2. Germline CDR1 reads LGHNA; CDR2 reads YSLEER. V shed 0 bases, J shed 10 bases, and the junction held 8 bases outside the gene matches. This CDR3 spans 16 amino acids. The CDR3 sequence is CASSQDRSGGAREQFF. The CDR3 DNA is TGCGCCAGCAGCCAAGACCGTAGCGGGGGGGCCCGGGAGCAGTTCTTC.

This clonotype has more than one count but fewer than ten. The CDR3 DNA reads TGCAGTGCTAGAGATGAAGTAGCGGGGGGTCGGATCACCGGGGAGCTGTTTTTT. Translating gives CSARDEVAGGRITGELFF. V usage is TRBV20-1 and J usage is TRBJ2-2, with 10 bases that match TRBD2. The CDR3 loop spans 18 amino acids. Germline trimming cut 0 bases from V and 4 bases from J; bases unmatched to any gene: 11. Germline values: CDR1 DFQATT, CDR2 SNEGSKA (reference sequence).

This clonotype occurred a few times. The CDR3 here is CASSISRDTQYF. In DNA form, the CDR3 reads TGTGCCAGCAGTATCAGCCGAGATACGCAGTATTTT. This sequence joins TRBV6-1 and TRBJ2-3; D not certain. CDR3 size: 12 residues. The V gene lost 5 bases and the J gene lost 5 bases, with 8 bases spanning the gap. Germline CDR1 and CDR2: MNHNS and SASEGT.

This clonotype was detected ten times or more. The rearrangement uses TRBV4-1 and TRBJ2-1, with D perhaps matching TRBD2 (6 bases). Germline V gene data show CDR1 as MGHRA and CDR2 as YSYEKL. The germline V and J ends were trimmed by 0 bases and 9 bases, with 9 bases remaining between them. The CDR3 is 13 residues long. CDR3 amino acids: CASSQEGRFEQFF. CDR3 DNA: TGCGCCAGCAGCCAAGAAGGGAGGTTTGAGCAGTTCTTC.

In this sample, this clonotype turned up many times. V usage is TRBV20-1 and J usage is TRBJ2-7; the D gene could be TRBD1 or TRBD2 (6 bases each). Trimming shortened V by 3 bases and J by 0 bases, and 21 bases separated the two germline ends. Germline lookup yields CDR1 DFQATT and CDR2 SNEGSKA (reference sequence). This CDR3 comprises 17 residues. CDR3 bases: TGCAGTGCTAGGGGGGGCGTTAGCAGCACACCCTCCTACGAGCAGTACTTC. Its protein is CSARGGVSSTPSYEQYF.

This clonotype turned up a few times. The V gene is TRBV10-3, the J gene TRBJ1-3, with D tentatively TRBD1 (5 bases). Germline assignment: CDR1 ENHRY and CDR2 SYGVKD. This CDR3 is 13 amino acids long. Trimming pared 6 bases from V and 0 bases from J, leaving 6 bases between. The CDR3 DNA reads TGTGCCATCAGCAGGGACTCTGGAAACACCATATATTTT. Its protein product is CAISRDSGNTIYF.

The chain links TRBV4-1 to TRBJ2-1, with TRBD2 identical over 8 bases. The CDR3 is made up of 17 amino acids. V lost 0 bases to trimming and J lost 5 bases; unmatched junction nucleotides: 9. From germline, CDR1 is MGHRA and CDR2 YSYEKL. The CDR3: CASSQDVASGSNNEQFF. Written as DNA, the CDR3 is TGCGCCAGCAGCCAAGATGTGGCTAGCGGGTCGAACAATGAGCAGTTCTTC.

This chain uses TRBV6-1 with TRBJ1-4; the D is unclear. CDR1 is MNHNS and CDR2 is SASEGT in the germline V gene. The V gene lost 7 bases and the J gene lost 0 bases, with 12 bases spanning the gap. This CDR3 contains 15 residues. Here the CDR3 DNA reads TGTGCCAGCACCTCGGACGGCGCAACTAATGAAAAACTGTTTTTT. Its translation: CASTSDGATNEKLFF.

This clonotype turned up a few times. V and J are TRBV6-2 or TRBV6-3 and TRBJ2-7, with a tentative D call TRBD1 (6 bases). The germline gives CDR1 MNHEY, CDR2 SVGEGT. V lost 6 bases to trimming and J lost 0 bases, with 18 bases between them. The CDR3 length is 16 residues. In DNA, the CDR3 is TGTGCCAGCAGCCCGGTAGGACAGCGAAGCTCCTACGAGCAGTACTTC. It codes for CASSPVGQRSSYEQYF.

This clonotype was detected ten times or more. V gene TRBV3-1 combines with J gene TRBJ2-1; 9 bases match TRBD2. The CDR3 totals 16 residues. CDR1 and CDR2 from the germline V gene are LGHDT and YNNKEL (reference sequence). Losses at the gene ends were 0 bases for V and 4 bases for J; bases not matched to a gene: 4. This CDR3 reads CASSQELSGGYNEQFF. Written as DNA, the CDR3 is TGTGCCAGCAGCCAAGAGCTCAGCGGGGGGTACAATGAGCAGTTCTTC.

The chain couples TRBV6-1 to TRBJ1-5; D perhaps matches TRBD1 (5 bases). Germline CDR1 MNHNS, CDR2 SASEGT. The CDR3 loop spans 14 amino acids. The ends were cut back, 8 bases at V and 5 bases at J, with 16 bases in the middle. CDR3 sequence reads: CASRQPSDYQPQHF. The CDR3 region has the DNA TGTGCCAGCCGACAGCCCAGTGACTATCAGCCCCAGCATTTT.

As regards this clonotype: One junction end does not reproduce the germline sequence, and a read error may be involved. The chain joins TRBV11-2 to TRBJ2-1; TRBD2 might be the D (6 bases). Germline V lookup: CDR1 SGHAT, CDR2 FQNNGV. CDR3 size: 16 residues. Here the CDR3 reads CASSLGAGSIYNEQIF. The CDR3 nucleotides read TGTGCCAGCAGCTTAGGGGCGGGATCGATTTACAATGAGCAGATCTTC.

This clonotype was detected once. V is TRBV6-4 and J is TRBJ1-1, with D unclear. Trimming stripped 4 bases from V and 7 bases from J, with 13 bases between. This CDR3 is built from 13 residues. Looked up from germline, CDR1 is MRHNA and CDR2 is SNTAGT. Here the CDR3 DNA reads TGTGCCAGCAGTGTGACACCCGGCAATGAAGCTTTCTTT. Amino acid sequence: CASSVTPGNEAFF.

The rearrangement joins TRBV20-1 to TRBJ2-3; 7 bases agree with TRBD2. The CDR3 spans 16 residues. After removal of 8 bases from V and 2 bases from J, the junction contained 16 bases not matched to a gene. Per the germline V gene, CDR1 is DFQATT and CDR2 is SNEGSKA (reference sequence). Here the CDR3 DNA reads TGCAGTTTGGGAGCGAGACTAGCCGGGAACACAGATACGCAGTATTTT. This gives the protein CSLGARLAGNTDTQYF.

The chain recombines TRBV20-1 with TRBJ2-5; no clear D gene. The CDR3 length is 14 residues. V lost 0 bases, J lost 5 bases, and 13 bases lay in between. Germline loops: CDR1 DFQATT, CDR2 SNEGSKA (reference sequence). CDR3 amino acids: CSARDSRQSETQYF. Here the CDR3 DNA reads TGCAGTGCTAGAGATTCAAGGCAGTCGGAGACCCAGTACTTC.

This clonotype was seen many times. The V and J genes are TRBV3-1 and TRBJ2-7, with D possibly being TRBD1 or TRBD2 (5 bases each). The CDR3 has 14 residues. Germline loops: CDR1 LGHDT, CDR2 YNNKEL (reference sequence). V lost 4 bases, J lost 7 bases, and 17 bases lay in between. CDR3 nucleotides: TGTGCCAGCAGCCCTTTCCCCGGGGCTAGGGAGCAGTACTTC. It codes for CASSPFPGAREQYF.